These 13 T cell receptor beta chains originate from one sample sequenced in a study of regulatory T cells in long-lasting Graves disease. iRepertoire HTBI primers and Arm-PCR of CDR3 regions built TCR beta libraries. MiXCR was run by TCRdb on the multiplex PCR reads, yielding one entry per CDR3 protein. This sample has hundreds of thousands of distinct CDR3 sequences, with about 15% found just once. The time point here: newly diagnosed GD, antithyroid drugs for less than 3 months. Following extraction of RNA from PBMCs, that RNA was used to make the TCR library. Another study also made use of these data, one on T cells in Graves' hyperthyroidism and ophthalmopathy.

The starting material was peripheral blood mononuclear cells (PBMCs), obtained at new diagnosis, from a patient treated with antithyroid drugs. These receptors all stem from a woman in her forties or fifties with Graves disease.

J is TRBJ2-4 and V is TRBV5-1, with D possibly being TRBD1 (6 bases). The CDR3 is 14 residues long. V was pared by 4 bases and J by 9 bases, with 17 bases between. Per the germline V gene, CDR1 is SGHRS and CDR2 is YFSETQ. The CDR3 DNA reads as TGCGCCAGCAGCACGGGGACACTTGATAGCATTCAGTACTTC. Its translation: CASSTGTLDSIQYF.

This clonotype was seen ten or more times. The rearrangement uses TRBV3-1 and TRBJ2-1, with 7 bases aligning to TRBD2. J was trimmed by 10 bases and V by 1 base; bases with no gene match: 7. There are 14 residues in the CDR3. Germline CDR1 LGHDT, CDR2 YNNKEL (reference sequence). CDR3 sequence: CASSQGWEGTEQFF. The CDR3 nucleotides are TGTGCCAGCAGCCAAGGATGGGAGGGGACCGAGCAGTTCTTC.

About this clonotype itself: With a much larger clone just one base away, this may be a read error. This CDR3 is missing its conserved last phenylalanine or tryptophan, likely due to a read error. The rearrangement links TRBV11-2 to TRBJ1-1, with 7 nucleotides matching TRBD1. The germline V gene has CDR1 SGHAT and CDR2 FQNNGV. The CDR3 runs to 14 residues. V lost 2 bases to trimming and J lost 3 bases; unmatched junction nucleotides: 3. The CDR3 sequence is CASSLWTGDTEAFS. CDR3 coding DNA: TGTGCCAGCAGCTTATGGACAGGCGACACTGAAGCTTTCTCT.

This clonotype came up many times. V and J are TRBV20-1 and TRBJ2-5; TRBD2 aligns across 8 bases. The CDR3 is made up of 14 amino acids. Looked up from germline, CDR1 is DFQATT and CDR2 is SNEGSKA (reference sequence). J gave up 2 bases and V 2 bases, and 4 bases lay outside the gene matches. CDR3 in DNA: TGCAGTGCTAGATCTGGGACTAGTCAAGAGACCCAGTACTTC. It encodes CSARSGTSQETQYF.

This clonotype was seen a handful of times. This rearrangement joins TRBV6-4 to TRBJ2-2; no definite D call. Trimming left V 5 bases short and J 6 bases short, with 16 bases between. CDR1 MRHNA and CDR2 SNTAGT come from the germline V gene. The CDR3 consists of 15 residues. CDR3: CASSLSGGYAGELFF. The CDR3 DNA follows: TGTGCCAGCAGTCTTTCGGGTGGATATGCCGGGGAGCTGTTTTTT.

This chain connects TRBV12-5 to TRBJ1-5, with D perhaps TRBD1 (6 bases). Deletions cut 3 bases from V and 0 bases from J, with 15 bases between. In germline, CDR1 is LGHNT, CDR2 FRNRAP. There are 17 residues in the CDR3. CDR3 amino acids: CASGFLQGFDSNQPQHF. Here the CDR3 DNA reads TGTGCTAGTGGTTTCCTACAGGGTTTTGATAGCAATCAGCCCCAGCATTTT.

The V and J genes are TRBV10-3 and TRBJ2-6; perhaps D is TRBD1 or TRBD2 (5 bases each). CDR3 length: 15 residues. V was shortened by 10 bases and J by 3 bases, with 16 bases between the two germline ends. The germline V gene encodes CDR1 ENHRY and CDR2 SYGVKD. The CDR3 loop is CASRDTGLGANVLTF. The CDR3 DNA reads TGTGCCAGCAGAGATACGGGGCTTGGGGCCAACGTCCTGACTTTC.

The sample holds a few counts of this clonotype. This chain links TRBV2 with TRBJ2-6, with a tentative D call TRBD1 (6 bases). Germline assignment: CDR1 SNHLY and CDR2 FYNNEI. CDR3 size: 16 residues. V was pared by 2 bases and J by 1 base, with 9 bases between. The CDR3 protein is CASSEQGTSGANVLTF. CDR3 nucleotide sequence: TGTGCCAGCAGTGAACAGGGGACGTCTGGGGCCAACGTCCTGACTTTC.

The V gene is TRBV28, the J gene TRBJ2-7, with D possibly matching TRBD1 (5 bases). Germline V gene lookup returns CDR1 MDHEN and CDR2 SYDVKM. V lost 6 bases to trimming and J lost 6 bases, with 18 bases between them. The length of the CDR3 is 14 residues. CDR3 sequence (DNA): TGTGCCAGCAGCTCTAGGGGCGTGTGGATCGAGCAGTACTTC. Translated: CASSSRGVWIEQYF.

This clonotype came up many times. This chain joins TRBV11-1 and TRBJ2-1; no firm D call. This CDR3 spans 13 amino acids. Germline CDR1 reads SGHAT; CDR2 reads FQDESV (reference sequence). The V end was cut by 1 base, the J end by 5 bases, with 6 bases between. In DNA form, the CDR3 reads TGTGCCAGCAGCTTAGAATCTAACAATGAGCAGTTCTTC. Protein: CASSLESNNEQFF.

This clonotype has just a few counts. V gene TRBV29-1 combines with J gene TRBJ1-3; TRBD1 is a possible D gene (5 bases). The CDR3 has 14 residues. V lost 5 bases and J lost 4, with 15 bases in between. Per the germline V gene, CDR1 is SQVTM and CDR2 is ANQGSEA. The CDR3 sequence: CSVWGGPDGNTIYF. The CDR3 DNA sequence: TGCAGCGTTTGGGGGGGTCCCGACGGAAACACCATATATTTT.

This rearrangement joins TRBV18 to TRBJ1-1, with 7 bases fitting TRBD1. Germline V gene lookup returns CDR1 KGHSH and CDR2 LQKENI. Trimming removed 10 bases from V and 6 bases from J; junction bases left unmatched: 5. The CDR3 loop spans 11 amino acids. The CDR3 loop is CATDRVAEAFF. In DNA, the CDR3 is TGTGCCACAGACAGGGTCGCTGAAGCTTTCTTT.

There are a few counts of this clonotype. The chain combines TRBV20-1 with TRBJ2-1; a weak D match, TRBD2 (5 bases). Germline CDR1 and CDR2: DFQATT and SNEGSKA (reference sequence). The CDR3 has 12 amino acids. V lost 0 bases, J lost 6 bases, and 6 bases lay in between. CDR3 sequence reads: CSARDRGNEQFF. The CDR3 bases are TGCAGTGCTAGAGATCGGGGCAATGAGCAGTTCTTC.